This T cell receptor beta chain was identified in a study of breast tumors, draining lymph nodes, adjacent tissues (dated by TCRdb to about 2016). In terms of the full investigation: TCR beta repertoires were compared across tumor, adjacent nontumor tissue and axillary lymph nodes obtained from breast cancer patients. The study was designed to assess the relationships and possible T-cell exchange between tumor, surrounding tissue and draining lymph node repertoires in human breast cancer.

This clonotype was detected many times. The antigen this receptor binds is unknown. Per-nucleotide qualities are absent, and no much larger clonotype sits a single base away. The instrument was an Illumina HiSeq 2000. Multiplex PCR amplification was used to generate the TCR beta chain libraries. The amplified TCR beta chain products were analyzed by high-throughput sequencing. TCRdb ran its own pipeline on the public reads, namely fastp trimming at Q25 and MiXCR clone calling, and kept in-frame beta chains. Rows merge per CDR3 protein into single entries with the most common DNA and genes. The sample contains about 130,000 distinct CDR3 sequences, approximately 20% of them found a single time. Over 3% of the sample is held by the ten biggest clonotypes. The axillary draining lymph nodes of breast cancer patients were the source of the lymph node samples. Deletion took 4 bases off V and 8 bases off J, with a span of 8 bases between the germline ends. The CDR3 sequence holds 12 residues, the cysteine and phenylalanine included. This entry keeps only the CDR3 DNA: 36 bases, framed from base 1. The germline V gene supplies CDR1 SNHLY and CDR2 FYNNEI.

Points the paper makes about the study in general: The data were judged consistent with most tumor T cells deriving from the lymph node and then expanding within tumor tissue. The study presented the conclusion that tumor T cells originate in lymph nodes as consistent with a hypothesis, not as something directly demonstrated. Tumor T-cell repertoires showed less diversity than lymph node repertoires and more diversity than nontumor tissue repertoires, and tumor T-cell repertoires showed preferential V and J gene usage. Tumor and nontumor tissue repertoires were found to be significantly more similar in luminal-like than in basal-like breast cancer.

Material: axillary lymph node tissue. This clonotype was obtained from a female donor with breast cancer. Some clones in this sample may be carry-over from other donors' samples. The rearranged segments are TRBV2 and TRBJ2-2, with an unclear D gene assignment. DNA sequence: TGTGCCAGCAGTGTAGATTCTGGGGAGCTGTTTTTT. Translation gives CASSVDSGELFF.